The entry below describes one TCR beta chain. V lost 4 bases and J lost 2; bases outside the gene matches: 5. The germline V gene has CDR1 SQVTM and CDR2 ANQGSEA. CDR3 size: 14 residues. These data originate in a study of cytomegalovirus exposure and HLA in healthy donors. PCR primers comprised 60 Vbeta and 13 Jbeta primers. Produced via immunoSEQ multiplex PCR; TCRdb's table is partial and in-frame only. Counted here are 170,000 or so clones, roughly 80% occurring once; the ten biggest clones make up 6% to 7.5%. V and J are TRBV29-1 and TRBJ1-5; 7 bases match TRBD1. The sequenced sample was PBMCs. The TCR comes from a man younger than 45 in good health and CMV-seropositive. The CDR3 DNA reads as TGCAGCGTTGCAGGGGGGCCCGGCAATCAGCCCCAGCATTTT. Protein product: CSVAGGPGNQPQHF. Full variable domain (outside the CDR3, taken from reference TRBV29-1 and TRBJ1-5): SAVISQKPSRDICQRGTSLTIQCQVDSQVTMMFWYRQQPGQSLTLIATANQGSEATYESGFVIDKFPISRPNLTFSTLTVSNMSPEDSSIYLCSVAGGPGNQPQHFGDGTRLSIL.